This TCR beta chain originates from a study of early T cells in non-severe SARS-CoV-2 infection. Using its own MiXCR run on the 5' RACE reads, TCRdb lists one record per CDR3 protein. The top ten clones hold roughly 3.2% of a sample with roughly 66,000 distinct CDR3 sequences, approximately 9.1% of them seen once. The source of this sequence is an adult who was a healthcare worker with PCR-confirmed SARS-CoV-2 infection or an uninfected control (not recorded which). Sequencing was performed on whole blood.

CDR3 in DNA: TGCAGTGCTAGACCGGGACAGGGCCTGGGGGAGCAGTACTTC. It encodes CSARPGQGLGEQYF. V is TRBV20-1 and J is TRBJ2-7; 9 positions agree with TRBD1. After removal of 2 bases from V and 7 bases from J, the junction contained 9 bases not matched to a gene. CDR1 and CDR2 (germline): DFQATT, SNEGSKA (reference sequence). This CDR3 region has 14 residues.